This T cell receptor (beta chain) was recorded in a study of cytomegalovirus exposure and HLA in healthy donors. The CDR3 has 15 amino acids. V shed 7 bases and J shed 5 bases, with 18 bases lying between them. Per germline, CDR1 SNHLY and CDR2 FYNNEI. With 60 Vbeta and 13 Jbeta primers, the PCR was carried out. Assay: immunoSEQ multiplex PCR; the TCRdb copy retains only in-frame clones and omits some. Here the sample spans 85,000 to 90,000 clones, roughly 80% being singletons. Broader study findings: Later analysis identified a missense DCLRE1C variant that was linked to TCR beta V- and J-gene trimming. Several V segments, TRBV6-2 and TRBV6-3 among them, could not be told apart and were dropped.

This clone was picked up a small number of times. Its antigen remains unknown. The chain is built from TRBV2 and TRBJ1-5; weak D call: TRBD1 (5 bases). Sequences were obtained from PBMCs. The TCR sequence derives from a man between 25 and 39 years old in good health and CMV-seropositive. CDR3 sequence: CASKISIGGDQPQHF. CDR3 in DNA: TGTGCCAGCAAGATCTCGATTGGGGGGGATCAGCCCCAGCATTTT.